Each of the 21 T cell receptor beta chains below was sequenced from the same sample in a study of beta chain features in type 1 diabetes. The study, taken as a whole, reports: Among all four CD4+ subsets, Type 1 diabetes patients had TCRB CDR3s that were moderately but significantly shorter.

Expressed TCRB transcripts were sequenced because the entire RNA isolate underwent reverse transcription. The protocol was immunoSEQ multiplex PCR, while the TCRdb copy is restricted to in-frame clones and leaves out a portion. The sample consists of hundreds of thousands of clones, approximately 14% of them appearing once. For these TCRs, the target antigens are not known. The sample was naive CD4+ T cells from blood. Receptor source: a man aged 25-45 years with type 1 diabetes.

The chain carries TRBV5-1 and TRBJ2-5; no reliable D call. In germline, CDR1 is SGHRS, CDR2 YFSETQ. With 5 bases removed from V and 3 bases from J, the gap between germline ends came to 8 bases. CDR3 size: 12 residues. In nucleotides, the CDR3 is TGCGCCAGCAGGGTGGAGAAAGAGACCCAGTACTTC. Amino acid sequence: CASRVEKETQYF.

The chain uses TRBV9 and TRBJ2-3; no clear D gene. This CDR3 has 14 amino acids. The V gene lost 4 bases and the J gene lost 2 bases, with 11 bases spanning the gap. Germline V gene lookup returns CDR1 SGDLS and CDR2 YYNGEE. The chain's CDR3 is CASSLQRNTDTQYF. The CDR3 nucleotides read TGTGCCAGCAGCTTACAGAGAAACACAGATACGCAGTATTTT.

This clone was seen a few times. This chain uses TRBV4-3 with TRBJ2-7; unclear D gene. Germline V gene data show CDR1 as LGHNA and CDR2 as YSLEER. This CDR3 region has 16 residues. Trimming pared 0 bases from V and 0 bases from J, leaving 12 bases between. CDR3 DNA sequence: TGCGCCAGCAGCCAAGAGGCTGATCCCCTCTCCTACGAGCAGTACTTC. Translated, it gives CASSQEADPLSYEQYF.

The genes are TRBV6-6 and TRBJ1-1, with TRBD1 matching over 7 bases. Germline values: CDR1 MNHNY, CDR2 SVGAGI (reference sequence). The V and J ends lost 6 bases and 1 base, in that order; junction bases with no gene match: 5. The CDR3 spans 14 residues. The CDR3 nucleotides are TGTGCCAGCAGACAGGGACAGAGGAACACTGAAGCTTTCTTT. It specifies CASRQGQRNTEAFF.

This clone was recorded a few times. CDR3 residues: CAWRQRTYNEQFF. In DNA form, the CDR3 reads TGTGCCTGGAGACAGAGAACCTACAATGAGCAGTTCTTC. The chain combines TRBV30 with TRBJ2-1; the D is unclear. Germline V gene sequence: CDR1 GTSNPN, CDR2 SVGIG (reference sequence). Trimming left V 3 bases short and J 2 bases short, with 8 bases between. This CDR3 comprises 13 residues. Variable domain in full (rest from reference TRBV30 and TRBJ2-1): SQTIHQWPATLVQPVGSPLSLECTVEGTSNPNLYWYRQAAGRGLQLLFYSVGIGQISSEVPQNLSASRPQDRQFILSSKKLLLSDSGFYLCAWRQRTYNEQFFGPGTRLTVL.

This chain uses TRBV6-6 with TRBJ2-5, with D possibly TRBD2 on 6 matching bases. This CDR3 contains 14 residues. Trimming stripped 0 bases from V and 9 bases from J, with 14 bases between. The V gene's germline CDR1 is MNHNY and CDR2 SVGAGI (reference sequence). The CDR3 DNA sequence: TGTGCCAGCAGTTACTCTGGACTGTGGGAGGCCCAGTACTTC. This codes for CASSYSGLWEAQYF.

The chain employs TRBV11-2 and TRBJ2-2; no definite D call. The CDR3 runs to 11 residues. The germline V gene has CDR1 SGHAT and CDR2 FQNNGV. Deletions cut 7 bases from V and 7 bases from J, with 7 bases between. This CDR3 is CASTRGGELFF. The DNA of the CDR3 is TGTGCCAGCACACGAGGCGGGGAGCTGTTTTTT. The whole variable domain, filled in from reference TRBV11-2 and TRBJ2-2, reads EAGVAQSPRYKIIEKRQSVAFWCNPISGHATLYWYQQILGQGPKLLIQFQNNGVVDDSQLPKDRFSAERLKGVDSTLKIQPAKLEDSAVYLCASTRGGELFFGEGSRLTVL.

This clone was detected only a few times. This chain connects TRBV28 to TRBJ2-7; 11 bases map to TRBD1. Germline trimming cut 0 bases from V and 2 bases from J; bases unmatched to any gene: 0. Germline values: CDR1 MDHEN, CDR2 SYDVKM. The CDR3 has 15 residues. CDR3 DNA sequence: TGTGCCAGCAGTTTATGGGGACAGGGGGCCTACGAGCAGTACTTC. Residues: CASSLWGQGAYEQYF.

This chain joins TRBV23-1 and TRBJ2-7; 11 positions agree with TRBD2. TRBV23-1 is placed among ORFs of uncertain function. V was pared by 6 bases and J by 1 base, with 5 bases of the junction left unmatched. There are 15 residues in the CDR3. CDR3 coding DNA: TGCGCCAGCAGACCTACTAGCGGGGGTTCCTACGAGCAGTACTTC. Protein sequence: CASRPTSGGSYEQYF.

There are a few counts of this clone. The CDR3 is CASSDDSLATYEQYF. The CDR3 DNA is TGTGCCAGCAGTGATGACAGCCTGGCAACCTACGAGCAGTACTTC. J is TRBJ2-7 and V is TRBV25-1; a possible D gene is TRBD1 (5 bases). V lost 3 bases and J lost 2, with 14 bases in between. The germline gives CDR1 MGHDK, CDR2 SYGVNS. CDR3 length equals 15 residues.

The chain carries TRBV6-5 and TRBJ2-2; D gene unclear. Germline CDR1 MNHEY, CDR2 SVGAGI. The V gene lost 2 bases and the J gene lost 1 base, with 8 bases spanning the gap. This CDR3 has 15 residues. The CDR3 loop reads CASSYAVGNTGELFF. The CDR3 nucleotides are TGTGCCAGCAGTTACGCGGTGGGGAACACCGGGGAGCTGTTTTTT.

V gene TRBV10-3 combines with J gene TRBJ1-1, with D tentatively TRBD1 (6 bases). The CDR3 contains 14 residues. Trimming removed 6 bases at V and 0 bases at J, with 11 bases between. CDR1 is ENHRY and CDR2 is SYGVKD in the germline V gene. The CDR3 nucleotides read TGTGCCATCAGCCCTACAGGGATGAACACTGAAGCTTTCTTT. Translation gives CAISPTGMNTEAFF.

The chain links TRBV10-3 to TRBJ2-2, with D unresolved. Germline loops: CDR1 ENHRY, CDR2 SYGVKD. Trimming cost V 11 bases and J 4 bases, with 14 bases left between them. The CDR3 has 13 residues. CDR3 sequence: CAAQYGGTGELFF. CDR3 nucleotides: TGTGCCGCCCAGTACGGCGGCACCGGGGAGCTGTTTTTT.

This clone was detected only a few times. The chain links TRBV2 to TRBJ1-1; D gene uncertain. Per germline, CDR1 SNHLY and CDR2 FYNNEI. V gave up 7 bases and J gave up 5 bases, with 11 bases separating them. The CDR3 runs to 12 residues. CDR3 in DNA: TGTGCCAGCAATGTGGGAGGAACTGAAGCTTTCTTT. This gives the protein CASNVGGTEAFF.

The J gene is TRBJ2-7, the V gene TRBV28; 7 nucleotides agree with TRBD2. Germline V CDR1 and CDR2: MDHEN, SYDVKM. This CDR3 is built from 16 residues. After removal of 6 bases from V and 0 bases from J, the junction contained 11 bases not matched to a gene. CDR3 in DNA: TGTGCCAGCAGCGCACCCGTGGCGGGAGCCTCCTACGAGCAGTACTTC. It encodes CASSAPVAGASYEQYF. The variable domain in full, completed from reference TRBV28 and TRBJ2-7, reads DVKVTQSSRYLVKRTGEKVFLECVQDMDHENMFWYRQDPGLGLRLIYFSYDVKMKEKGDIPEGYSVSREKKERFSLILESASTNQTSMYLCASSAPVAGASYEQYFGPGTRLTVT.

This clone was seen a few times. The V call is TRBV5-4, the J call TRBJ2-2; 13 bases map to TRBD2. The length of the CDR3 is 17 residues. Germline loops: CDR1 SGHNT, CDR2 YYREEE (reference sequence). V was pared by 0 bases and J by 4 bases, with 3 bases of the junction left unmatched. The CDR3 sequence is CASSLGLAGGVTGELFF. The CDR3 DNA sequence: TGTGCCAGCAGCTTGGGACTAGCGGGAGGTGTCACCGGGGAGCTGTTTTTT.

The chain uses TRBV11-1 and TRBJ1-1; D is uncertain. V was shortened by 4 bases and J by 3 bases, with 12 bases between the two germline ends. The germline CDR1 and CDR2 sequences are SGHAT and FQDESV (reference sequence). CDR3 size: 14 residues. CDR3 coding DNA: TGTGCCAGCAGCTCGAAGACTAGCTACACTGAAGCTTTCTTT. It codes for CASSSKTSYTEAFF.

This clone was detected only a few times. This sequence joins TRBV9 and TRBJ2-1; D is possibly TRBD2 (6 bases). CDR1 and CDR2 (germline): SGDLS, YYNGEE. This CDR3 has 13 amino acids. The V end was cut by 4 bases, the J end by 9 bases, with 14 bases between. The CDR3 reads CASSPHLGGEQFF. The CDR3 bases are TGTGCCAGCAGCCCTCATTTGGGAGGTGAGCAGTTCTTC.

This clone appeared a few times. The J gene is TRBJ2-7, the V gene TRBV18; 8 bases line up with TRBD1. This CDR3 has 15 residues. Losses at the gene ends were 5 bases for V and 8 bases for J; bases not matched to a gene: 14. In germline, CDR1 is KGHSH, CDR2 LQKENI. CDR3 bases: TGTGCCAGCTCAGAGGGGACAGGAGTAAGTTTAAAGCAGTACTTC. This sequence encodes CASSEGTGVSLKQYF. Full variable domain (remainder filled in from reference TRBV18 and TRBJ2-7): NAGVMQNPRHLVRRRGQEARLRCSPMKGHSHVYWYRQLPEEGLKFMVYLQKENIIDESGMPKERFSAEFPKEGPSILRIQQVVRGDSAAYFCASSEGTGVSLKQYFGPGTRLTVT.

This clone was observed a handful of times. The chain employs TRBV30 and TRBJ2-2; D may be TRBD1 (6 bases). Germline CDR1 and CDR2: GTSNPN and SVGIG (reference sequence). Trimming shortened V by 3 bases and J by 0 bases, and 11 bases separated the two germline ends. The CDR3 sequence is 15 residues long. CDR3 loop: CAWRGARANTGELFF. CDR3 DNA: TGTGCCTGGAGGGGGGCTCGCGCGAACACCGGGGAGCTGTTTTTT.

This chain links TRBV4-3 with TRBJ2-3, with 9 bases identical to TRBD1. Germline CDR1 and CDR2: LGHNA and YSLEER. V lost 8 bases to trimming and J lost 6 bases; unmatched junction nucleotides: 9. This CDR3 is 14 amino acids long. For the CDR3, the DNA is TGCGCCAGCCGCGGACAGGGGAGTTCGGATACGCAGTATTTT. It specifies CASRGQGSSDTQYF.